One sample yielded the 18 T cell receptor beta chains listed below, sequenced in a study of blood T cells in healthy people across ages. Primed by a sample-barcoded 5' primer and a J-beta primer mix, a second PCR proceeded for 7 to 11 cycles. MiXCR, run by TCRdb on the 5' RACE reads, gives a single entry per CDR3 protein. The table shows about 930,000 distinct CDR3 sequences, with 25% to 35% occurring only once. The same data also contributed to another study, on T cells of mothers and their children.

The source material was blood. These receptor sequences come from a woman aged 40 to 50 in good health.

This clonotype was detected only a few times. This sequence joins TRBV7-2 and TRBJ1-2; 8 bases match TRBD1. V lost 4 bases, J lost 8 bases, and 12 bases stayed unmatched. This CDR3 has 15 amino acids. Germline-derived CDR1 and CDR2 are SGHTA and FQGNSA. The CDR3 is CASSSTRGRPSGYTF. DNA for the CDR3: TGTGCCAGCAGCTCCACCAGGGGGCGTCCTAGCGGCTACACCTTC.

This clonotype was seen ten or more times. J is TRBJ2-1 and V is TRBV20-1, with TRBD2 matching over 12 bases. Germline V gene lookup returns CDR1 DFQATT and CDR2 SNEGSKA (reference sequence). Trimming cost V 0 bases and J 5 bases; bases outside gene matches: 8. This CDR3 comprises 17 residues. The CDR3 DNA reads TGCAGTGCTAGAGATCCCATGACTAGCGGGGGAAACAATGAGCAGTTCTTC. The encoded protein is CSARDPMTSGGNNEQFF.

This clonotype has at least ten counts. V and J are TRBV6-5 and TRBJ2-5; D is possibly TRBD1 (6 bases). V was shortened by 6 bases and J by 5 bases, with 13 bases between the two germline ends. The germline gives CDR1 MNHEY, CDR2 SVGAGI. This CDR3 comprises 13 residues. CDR3 in amino acids: CASSRTALETQYF. CDR3 nucleotides: TGTGCCAGCAGCAGGACAGCTTTGGAGACCCAGTACTTC.

The rearrangement joins TRBV7-2 to TRBJ2-1; 10 bases line up with TRBD2. The V gene's germline CDR1 is SGHTA and CDR2 FQGNSA. Trimming cost V 5 bases and J 4 bases; bases outside gene matches: 5. This CDR3 has 15 amino acids. The CDR3 loop reads CASSNLAGVYNEQFF. CDR3 DNA sequence: TGTGCCAGCAGCAATCTAGCGGGGGTTTACAATGAGCAGTTCTTC. Drawing the rest from reference TRBV7-2 and TRBJ2-1, the complete variable domain is GAGVSQSPSNKVTEKGKDVELRCDPISGHTALYWYRQSLGQGLEFLIYFQGNSAPDKSGLPSDRFSAERTGGSVSTLTIQRTQQEDSAVYLCASSNLAGVYNEQFFGPGTRLTVL.

The chain joins TRBV6-1 to TRBJ1-2; unclear D gene. Germline V gene lookup returns CDR1 MNHNS and CDR2 SASEGT. V was trimmed by 2 bases and J by 0 bases, leaving 10 bases between them. This CDR3 is built from 15 residues. The CDR3 DNA follows: TGTGCCAGCAGTGAATTGACGGGTACTAACTATGGCTACACCTTC. As protein: CASSELTGTNYGYTF.

The CDR3 here is CAWSPFPFAFF. CDR3 nucleotides: TGTGCCTGGAGTCCATTCCCTTTTGCTTTCTTT. V and J are TRBV30 and TRBJ1-1, with no clear D. Germline lookup yields CDR1 GTSNPN and CDR2 SVGIG (reference sequence). With 2 bases removed from V and 11 bases from J, the gap between germline ends came to 12 bases. This CDR3 region has 11 residues.

This clonotype was detected only a few times. The chain couples TRBV12-5 to TRBJ2-1, with D possibly TRBD2 on 6 matching bases. V lost 5 bases and J 8 bases, leaving 16 bases between the germline ends. The CDR3 runs 14 residues. CDR1 and CDR2 (germline): LGHNT, FRNRAP. The CDR3 reads CASGAGRPGYEQFF. The CDR3 DNA is TGTGCTAGTGGTGCAGGGAGGCCCGGGTATGAGCAGTTCTTC. The whole variable domain, remainder taken from reference TRBV12-5 and TRBJ2-1, is DARVTQTPRHKVTEMGQEVTMRCQPILGHNTVFWYRQTMMQGLELLAYFRNRAPLDDSGMPKDRFSAEMPDATLATLKIQPSEPRDSAVYFCASGAGRPGYEQFFGPGTRLTVL.

The chain is built from TRBV7-2 and TRBJ2-3; a possible D gene is TRBD1 (5 bases). Germline CDR1 is SGHTA and CDR2 is FQGNSA. The V gene lost 5 bases and the J gene lost 2 bases, with 11 bases spanning the gap. CDR3 length: 14 residues. The CDR3, as DNA: TGTGCCAGCAGCGCGGACACCTTCACAGATACGCAGTATTTT. It codes for CASSADTFTDTQYF.

The chain recombines TRBV5-1 with TRBJ2-4, with D possibly called TRBD1 or TRBD2 (6 bases each). Germline values: CDR1 SGHRS, CDR2 YFSETQ. The CDR3 loop spans 18 amino acids. Trimming removed 6 bases from V and 0 bases from J, with 22 bases in between. The CDR3 is CASTPTGVGGPAKNIQYF. In DNA, the CDR3 is TGCGCCAGCACGCCCACCGGGGTGGGGGGCCCAGCCAAAAACATTCAGTACTTC.

This clonotype occurred many times. V gene TRBV6-5 combines with J gene TRBJ2-3; D not resolved. With 7 bases removed from V and 0 bases from J, the gap between germline ends came to 14 bases. Germline CDR1 is MNHEY and CDR2 is SVGAGI. The length of the CDR3 is 15 residues. The CDR3 loop is CASTADGSSTDTQYF. For the CDR3, the DNA is TGTGCCAGCACGGCTGACGGTTCTAGCACAGATACGCAGTATTTT.

This clonotype was observed a few times. The V gene is TRBV12-3 or TRBV12-4, the J gene TRBJ1-1; D is unresolved. The CDR3 has 11 residues. V lost 4 bases and J lost 6, with 6 bases in between. CDR3 in amino acids: CASSSGSEAFF. DNA of the CDR3: TGTGCCAGCAGTTCCGGGTCTGAAGCTTTCTTT.

The chain is built from TRBV7-2 and TRBJ2-1, with 9 nucleotides matching TRBD1. The V gene's germline CDR1 is SGHTA and CDR2 FQGNSA. CDR3 length: 12 residues. V dropped 5 bases and J dropped 14; count of bases not matched to a gene: 7. The CDR3 nucleotides are TGTGCCAGCAGCCGACGGGACAGGGCGGAGTTCTTC. Protein sequence: CASSRRDRAEFF.

This clonotype came up a few times. The chain employs TRBV5-1 and TRBJ2-7, with D uncertain. CDR3 length equals 14 residues. Per germline, CDR1 SGHRS and CDR2 YFSETQ. V dropped 3 bases and J dropped 3 bases, with 13 bases sitting between them. The CDR3, as DNA: TGCGCCAGCAGCTCAACTCAGGAAGGCTACGAGCAGTACTTC. This sequence encodes CASSSTQEGYEQYF. The full variable domain, its missing parts supplied by reference TRBV5-1 and TRBJ2-7, is KAGVTQTPRYLIKTRGQQVTLSCSPISGHRSVSWYQQTPGQGLQFLFEYFSETQRNKGNFPGRFSGRQFSNSRSEMNVSTLELGDSALYLCASSSTQEGYEQYFGPGTRLTVT.

This clonotype has just a few counts. This CDR3 reads CASSFLMSGDQPQHF. The CDR3 DNA follows: TGTGCCAGCAGTTTTTTGATGTCGGGGGATCAGCCCCAGCATTTT. The chain couples TRBV12-3 or TRBV12-4 to TRBJ1-5, with D tentatively TRBD1 (5 bases). This CDR3 has 15 amino acids. V lost 3 bases and J lost 5, with 14 bases in between.

This chain connects TRBV20-1 to TRBJ2-5, with TRBD2 matching 7 bases. The junction had 6 bases not matched to a gene; V was cut back by 5 bases and J by 9 bases. Per the germline V gene, CDR1 is DFQATT and CDR2 is SNEGSKA (reference sequence). The CDR3 has 11 amino acids. CDR3: CSADLGRAQYF. The CDR3 DNA follows: TGCAGTGCTGACCTAGGGAGGGCCCAGTACTTC.

The genes are TRBV7-9 and TRBJ1-5; a possible D gene is TRBD1 (5 bases). Trimming shortened V by 3 bases and J by 6 bases, and 9 bases separated the two germline ends. In germline, CDR1 is SEHNR, CDR2 FQNEAQ (reference sequence). This CDR3 has 13 amino acids. CDR3 sequence: CASSFVGGQPQHF. Here the CDR3 DNA reads TGTGCCAGCAGCTTTGTTGGGGGTCAGCCCCAGCATTTT.

This clonotype is medium-sized in the sample. The chain carries TRBV29-1 and TRBJ1-2; tentatively, D is TRBD1 (5 bases). There are 13 residues in the CDR3. The V end was cut by 0 bases, the J end by 4 bases, with 9 bases between. Germline CDR1 SQVTM, CDR2 ANQGSEA. In DNA form, the CDR3 reads TGCAGCGTTGAAGACACAGGAACCTATGGCTACACCTTC. Its protein product is CSVEDTGTYGYTF.

This chain connects TRBV5-1 to TRBJ2-1, with 9 bases that match TRBD1. Germline trimming cut 4 bases from V and 3 bases from J; bases unmatched to any gene: 5. The CDR3 contains 15 residues. Germline V gene lookup returns CDR1 SGHRS and CDR2 YFSETQ. The CDR3 loop is CASSIRTGDYNEQFF. CDR3 DNA sequence: TGCGCCAGCAGCATTAGGACAGGGGACTACAATGAGCAGTTCTTC.